A selection of T cell receptor beta chains follows, all from one sample in a study of cytomegalovirus exposure and HLA in healthy donors. TCRdb keeps only in-frame clones here, not all; method: immunoSEQ multiplex PCR. The table lists some 180,000 clones, 65% to 90% of them singletons. The specimen sequenced was PBMCs. Receptors were obtained from a girl aged 2 to 9 in good health and CMV-seropositive. CDR3s include the opening cysteine and the closing phenylalanine or tryptophan. Fields, in order: D gene, J gene, clone size, V gene, CDR3 DNA, CDR3 protein. D genes are given only for firm matches. Clone size is stated in some rows and not others, as once, few, many or a class when expanded.

. | TRBJ2-5 | . | TRBV14 | TGTGCCAGCAGCCAACCTGGGGGGGCAGGGGGCTTCCAAGAGACCCAGTACTTC | CASSQPGGAGGFQETQYF
. | TRBJ2-7 | . | TRBV10-2 | TGCGCCAGCAGTGAGTCGACAGCCGGCGAGCAGTACTTC | CASSESTAGEQYF
TRBD2 | TRBJ2-1 | once | TRBV4-1 | TGCGCCAGCAGCCGGAGCGGGAGGGGTTACAATGAGCAGTTCTTC | CASSRSGRGYNEQFF
. | TRBJ1-5 | . | TRBV19 | TGTGCCAGTAGAGAGGCTGGGGCCGGTCAGCCCCAGCATTTT | CASREAGAGQPQHF
. | TRBJ1-4 | . | TRBV10-2 | TGCGCCAGTATGATAAGGGACAAGGAAAAACTGTTTTTT | CASMIRDKEKLFF
. | TRBJ2-7 | . | TRBV10-3 | TGTGCCATCAGCCCAGGGAAACCGGGCTACGAGCAGTACTTC | CAISPGKPGYEQYF
. | TRBJ1-1 | . | TRBV30 | TGTGCCTGGAGTGTGGCCTACACTGAAGCTTTCTTT | CAWSVAYTEAFF
TRBD1 | TRBJ2-3 | . | TRBV2 | TGTGCCAGCAGTGAAGACAGGGGAGATACGCAGTATTTT | CASSEDRGDTQYF
TRBD1 | TRBJ1-6 | . | TRBV27 | TGTGCCAGCAGGCGGACAGGGTATAATTCACCCCTCCACTTT | CASRRTGYNSPLHF
. | TRBJ1-6 | . | TRBV6-1 | TGTGCCAGCAGCACTAGGACAGCTAATTCACCCCTCCACTTT | CASSTRTANSPLHF
. | TRBJ1-2 | . | TRBV30 | TGTGCCTGGAGTGGGCTGGGGGCTGGAGACTATGGCTACACCTTC | CAWSGLGAGDYGYTF
. | TRBJ2-3 | . | TRBV6-6 | TGTGCCAGCAGAAGGTCAGGGGTAGCAGATACGCAGTATTTT | CASRRSGVADTQYF
. | TRBJ1-1 | . | TRBV6-5 | TGTGCCAGCGCCAGTCTGGCCGACACTGAAGCTTTCTTT | CASASLADTEAFF
TRBD1 | TRBJ1-1 | . | TRBV18 | TGTGCCAGCTCACAAAGACAGGGGGAGGGAGCTTTCTTT | CASSQRQGEGAFF
. | TRBJ2-5 | . | TRBV6-5 | TGTGCCAGCAGTTACCGAAGGGGGACCAAGGAGACCCAGTACTTC | CASSYRRGTKETQYF
TRBD1 | TRBJ2-1 | . | TRBV5-1 | TGCGCCAGCAGCTTGGCCAGTCTGGGGACAGCGTACAATGAGCAGTTCTTC | CASSLASLGTAYNEQFF
TRBD2 | TRBJ2-3 | . | TRBV9 | TGTGCCAGCAGCAACCCCGGGACTAGCGGGTCCGGGGGGACAGATACGCAGTATTTT | CASSNPGTSGSGGTDTQYF
TRBD1 | TRBJ1-3 | . | TRBV6-1 | TGTGCCAGCAGGCGGGACAGCCTCTCTGGAAACACCATATATTTT | CASRRDSLSGNTIYF
. | TRBJ1-4 | . | TRBV18 | TGTGCCAGCTCACCAGGACACGGACAACCCAATGAAAAACTGTTTTTT | CASSPGHGQPNEKLFF
TRBD2 | TRBJ2-4 | . | TRBV4-2 | TGTGCCAGCAGCCAAGCAGGGACTAAGAAAAACATTCAGTACTTC | CASSQAGTKKNIQYF
. | TRBJ2-7 | . | TRBV27 | TGTGCCAGCAGTTTATGGAGCTCCTACGAGCAGTACTTC | CASSLWSSYEQYF
. | TRBJ2-7 | . | TRBV4-1 | TGCGCCAGCAGTATAGGGGGAGTCTACGAGCAGTACTTC | CASSIGGVYEQYF
. | TRBJ1-1 | once | TRBV29-1 | TGCAGCGTTGAGAAGCAAAGTGAAGCTTTCTTT | CSVEKQSEAFF